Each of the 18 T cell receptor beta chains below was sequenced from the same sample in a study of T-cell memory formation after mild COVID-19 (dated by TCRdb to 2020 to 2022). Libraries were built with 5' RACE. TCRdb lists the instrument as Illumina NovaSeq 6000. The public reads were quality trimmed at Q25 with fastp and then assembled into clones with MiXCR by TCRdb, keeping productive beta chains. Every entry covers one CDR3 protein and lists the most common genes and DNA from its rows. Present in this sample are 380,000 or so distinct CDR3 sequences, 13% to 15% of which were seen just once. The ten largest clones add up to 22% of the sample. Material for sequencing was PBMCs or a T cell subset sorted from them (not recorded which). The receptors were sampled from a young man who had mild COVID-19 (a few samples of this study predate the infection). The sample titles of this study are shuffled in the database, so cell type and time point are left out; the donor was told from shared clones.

Written as DNA, the CDR3 is TGTGCCAGCAGCCTAGGCGGGACGGGGACATTAAAGACCCAGTACTTC. This codes for CASSLGGTGTLKTQYF. The chain links TRBV7-2 to TRBJ2-5; D may correspond to TRBD1 or TRBD2 (6 bases each). V was pared by 5 bases and J by 6 bases, with 22 bases between. This CDR3 has 16 amino acids. CDR1 and CDR2 from the germline V gene are SGHTA and FQGNSA.

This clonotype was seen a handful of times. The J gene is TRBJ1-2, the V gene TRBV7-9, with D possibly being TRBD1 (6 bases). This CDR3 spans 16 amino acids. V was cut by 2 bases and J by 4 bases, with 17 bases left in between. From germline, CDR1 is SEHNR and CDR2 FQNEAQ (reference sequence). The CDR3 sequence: CASSLLGVGHSYGYTF. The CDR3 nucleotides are TGTGCCAGCAGCTTACTTGGCGTGGGACATTCCTATGGCTACACCTTC.

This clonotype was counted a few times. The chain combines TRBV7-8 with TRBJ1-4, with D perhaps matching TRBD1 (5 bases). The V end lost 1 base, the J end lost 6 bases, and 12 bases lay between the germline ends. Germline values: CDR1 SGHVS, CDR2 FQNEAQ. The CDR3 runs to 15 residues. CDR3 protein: CASSLGSGIYEKLFF. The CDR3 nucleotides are TGTGCCAGCAGCTTAGGGTCAGGGATTTATGAAAAACTGTTTTTT.

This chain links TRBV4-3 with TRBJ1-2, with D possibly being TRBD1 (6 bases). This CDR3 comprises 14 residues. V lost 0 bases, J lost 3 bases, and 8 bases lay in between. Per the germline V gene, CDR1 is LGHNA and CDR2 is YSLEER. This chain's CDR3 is CASSQEGGHYGYTF. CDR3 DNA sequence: TGCGCCAGCAGCCAAGAAGGGGGACACTATGGCTACACCTTC.

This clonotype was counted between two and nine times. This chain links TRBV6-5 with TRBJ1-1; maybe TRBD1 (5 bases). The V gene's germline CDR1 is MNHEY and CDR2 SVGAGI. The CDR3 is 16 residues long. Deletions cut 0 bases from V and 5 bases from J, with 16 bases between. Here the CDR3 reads CASSYSEGDGGTEAFF. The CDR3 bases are TGTGCCAGCAGTTACTCAGAGGGCGACGGGGGAACTGAAGCTTTCTTT.

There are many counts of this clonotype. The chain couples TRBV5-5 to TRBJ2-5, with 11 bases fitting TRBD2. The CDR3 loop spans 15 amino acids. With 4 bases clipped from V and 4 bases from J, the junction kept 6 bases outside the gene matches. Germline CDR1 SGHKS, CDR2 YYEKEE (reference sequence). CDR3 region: CASSQGLAVGETQYF. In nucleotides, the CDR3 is TGTGCCAGCAGCCAGGGACTAGCGGTAGGAGAGACCCAGTACTTC.

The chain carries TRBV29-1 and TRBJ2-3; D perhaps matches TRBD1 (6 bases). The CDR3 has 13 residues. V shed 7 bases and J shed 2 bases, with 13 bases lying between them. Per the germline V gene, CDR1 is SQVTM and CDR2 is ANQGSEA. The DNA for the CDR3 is TGCAGCGCCCTACAGGGAGACACAGATACGCAGTATTTT. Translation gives CSALQGDTDTQYF.

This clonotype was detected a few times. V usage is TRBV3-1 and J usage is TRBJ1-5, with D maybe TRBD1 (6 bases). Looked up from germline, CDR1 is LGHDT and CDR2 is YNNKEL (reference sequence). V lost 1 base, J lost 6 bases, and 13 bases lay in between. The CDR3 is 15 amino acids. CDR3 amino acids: CASSQGPGAVQPQHF. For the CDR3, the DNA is TGTGCCAGCAGCCAAGGCCCAGGGGCCGTTCAGCCCCAGCATTTT. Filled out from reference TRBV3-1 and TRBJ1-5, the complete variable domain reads DTAVSQTPKYLVTQMGNDKSIKCEQNLGHDTMYWYKQDSKKFLKIMFSYNNKELIINETVPNRFSPKSPDKAHLNLHINSLELGDSAVYFCASSQGPGAVQPQHFGDGTRLSIL.

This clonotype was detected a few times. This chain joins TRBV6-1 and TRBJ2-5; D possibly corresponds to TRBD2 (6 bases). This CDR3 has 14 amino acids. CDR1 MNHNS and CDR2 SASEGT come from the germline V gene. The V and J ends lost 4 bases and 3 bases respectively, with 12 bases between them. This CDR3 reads CASSGDWFEETQYF. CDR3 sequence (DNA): TGTGCCAGCAGTGGGGACTGGTTCGAAGAGACCCAGTACTTC.

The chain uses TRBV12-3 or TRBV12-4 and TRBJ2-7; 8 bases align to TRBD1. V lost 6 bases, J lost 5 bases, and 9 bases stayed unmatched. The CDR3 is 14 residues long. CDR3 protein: CASSPRDRLDEQYF. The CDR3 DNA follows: TGTGCCAGCAGCCCCCGGGACAGGTTAGACGAGCAGTACTTC.

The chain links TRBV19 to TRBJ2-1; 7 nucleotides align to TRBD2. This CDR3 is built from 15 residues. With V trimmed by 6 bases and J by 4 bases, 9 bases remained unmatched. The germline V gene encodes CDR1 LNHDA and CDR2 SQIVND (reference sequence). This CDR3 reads CASRNERGIYNEQFF. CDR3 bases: TGTGCCAGTAGAAACGAGCGGGGAATTTACAATGAGCAGTTCTTC.

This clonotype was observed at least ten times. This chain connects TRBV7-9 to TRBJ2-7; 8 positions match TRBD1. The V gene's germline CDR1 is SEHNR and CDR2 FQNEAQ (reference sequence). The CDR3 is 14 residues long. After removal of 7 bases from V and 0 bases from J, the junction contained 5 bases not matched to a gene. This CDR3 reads CASKQQGGSYEQYF. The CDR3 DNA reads TGTGCCAGCAAACAACAGGGGGGCTCCTACGAGCAGTACTTC.

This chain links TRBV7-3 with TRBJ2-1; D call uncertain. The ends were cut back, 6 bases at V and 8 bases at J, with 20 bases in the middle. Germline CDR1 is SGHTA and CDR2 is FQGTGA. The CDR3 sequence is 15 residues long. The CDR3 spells CASRLPPQTVHEQFF. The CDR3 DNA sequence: TGTGCCAGCAGGTTACCCCCCCAGACTGTACATGAGCAGTTCTTC.

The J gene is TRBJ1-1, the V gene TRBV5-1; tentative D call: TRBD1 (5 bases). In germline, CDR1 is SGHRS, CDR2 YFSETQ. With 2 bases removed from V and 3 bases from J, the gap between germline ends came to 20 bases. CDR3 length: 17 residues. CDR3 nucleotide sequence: TGCGCCAGCAGCTTCACAGGAGCGGCCAGAACCTACACTGAAGCTTTCTTT. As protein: CASSFTGAARTYTEAFF.

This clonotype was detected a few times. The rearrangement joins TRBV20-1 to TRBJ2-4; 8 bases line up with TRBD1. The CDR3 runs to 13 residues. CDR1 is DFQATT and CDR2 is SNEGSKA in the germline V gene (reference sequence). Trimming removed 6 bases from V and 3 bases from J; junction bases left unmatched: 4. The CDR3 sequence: CSADRVDKNIQYF. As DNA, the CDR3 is TGCAGTGCGGACAGGGTGGACAAAAACATTCAGTACTTC.

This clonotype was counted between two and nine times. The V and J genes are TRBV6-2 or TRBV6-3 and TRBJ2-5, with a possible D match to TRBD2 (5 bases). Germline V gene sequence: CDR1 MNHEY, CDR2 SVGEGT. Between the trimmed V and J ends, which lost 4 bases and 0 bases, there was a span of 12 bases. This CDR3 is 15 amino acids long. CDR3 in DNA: TGTGCCAGCAGTTCGGTTAGCGACTACCAAGAGACCCAGTACTTC. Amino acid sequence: CASSSVSDYQETQYF.

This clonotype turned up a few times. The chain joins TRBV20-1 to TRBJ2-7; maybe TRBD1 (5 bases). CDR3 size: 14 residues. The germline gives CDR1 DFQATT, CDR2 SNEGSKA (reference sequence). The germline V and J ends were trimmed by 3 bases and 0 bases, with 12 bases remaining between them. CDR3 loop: CSASRQGSSYEQYV. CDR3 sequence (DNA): TGCAGTGCTAGCCGCCAGGGCTCCTCCTACGAGCAGTACGTC.

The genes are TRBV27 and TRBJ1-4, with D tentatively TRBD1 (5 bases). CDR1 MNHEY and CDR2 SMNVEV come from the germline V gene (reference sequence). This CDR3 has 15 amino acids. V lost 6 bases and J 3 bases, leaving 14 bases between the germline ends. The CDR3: CASRRRGIANEKLFF. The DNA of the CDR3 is TGTGCCAGCAGGAGAAGGGGAATAGCTAATGAAAAACTGTTTTTT.